The clone carrying this T cell receptor (beta chain) was seen a handful of times. What it recognizes is unknown. A far larger clone is only one base removed, so a read error is likely. Read sequence stops 3 residues before the CDR3 end, and the germline J gene provides the missing end. Heparinized whole blood, roughly 5 to 8 ml, came from each donor. Profiling relied on immunoSEQ multiplex PCR, and the TCRdb table lists in-frame clones only, not all of them. Captured here are under 50,000 clones, none seen once; the top ten comprise around 0.7%. This CDR3 has 16 amino acids. The V gene's germline CDR1 is MNHNS and CDR2 SASEGT. Trimming left V 2 bases short and J 7 bases short, with 17 bases between. These data belong to a study of T cell clonality in common variable immunodeficiency. Study-level findings and limits: In common variable immunodeficiency, TCR beta chains reportedly carried fewer deletions and N-nucleotide insertions. Compared with controls, CVID subjects had fewer shared TCRbeta clones.

The chain has TRBV6-1 and TRBJ1-4, with D perhaps TRBD1 (5 bases). The material sequenced was peripheral blood mononuclear cells. This clonotype was obtained from a person aged 18 to 75 in good health. CDR3 protein: CASSESRGGVGEKLFF. CDR3 bases read: TGTGCCAGCAGTGAATCGAGGGGTGGAGTAGGTGAAAAA.